This is a list of T cell receptor beta chains from one sample in a study of a mutant IDH1 vaccine in newly diagnosed glioma. TCRdb's copy holds only in-frame clones and misses some; the assay was immunoSEQ multiplex PCR. This sample has about 35,000 clones, with around 83% found just once. The material was peripheral blood mononuclear cells (PBMCs), obtained from a glioma patient treated with radiotherapy, temozolomide or both. The receptors derive from a man in his fifties or sixties with glioma. Some clones in this sample may be carry-over from other donors' samples. Both conserved end residues are part of each CDR3. D genes are given only for firm matches. Size is stated for part of the rows, as once, few or many counts, or as a class when the clone is expanded.

TRBV2	TRBJ2-1	TRBD2	NA	CASSGYGGNERGNNNEQFF	TGTGCCAGCAGTGGTTATGGCGGTAACGAGCGGGGAAACAACAATGAGCAGTTCTTC
TRBV9	TRBJ2-1	NA	NA	CASASEAGALYNEQFF	TGTGCCAGCGCCTCGGAGGCGGGGGCCCTTTACAATGAGCAGTTCTTC
TRBV29-1	TRBJ2-7	NA	once	CSAPSGPPHYEQYF	TGCAGCGCTCCGTCGGGACCTCCCCACTACGAGCAGTACTTC
TRBV7-8	TRBJ1-5	TRBD1	NA	CASSLQGSFHQPQHF	TGTGCCAGCAGCCTACAGGGGAGTTTTCATCAGCCCCAGCATTTT
TRBV4-1	TRBJ2-7	NA	NA	CASSQEGPSPLGEQYF	TGCGCCAGCAGCCAAGAGGGACCCAGCCCACTTGGGGAGCAGTACTTC
TRBV19	TRBJ2-5	NA	NA	CASSIVLRGRETQYF	TGTGCCAGTAGTATCGTTTTAAGGGGACGGGAGACCCAGTACTTC
TRBV5-1	TRBJ1-2	NA	NA	CASSLGWGPYGYTF	TGCGCCAGCAGCTTGGGGTGGGGACCTTATGGCTACACCTTC
TRBV7-2	TRBJ1-1	NA	NA	CASSFGNTEAFF	TGTGCCAGCAGCTTCGGGAACACTGAAGCTTTCTTT
TRBV5-4	TRBJ2-2	TRBD2	NA	CASSPGGPGGELFF	TGTGCCAGCAGCCCGGGGGGGCCCGGCGGGGAGCTGTTTTTT
TRBV5-6	TRBJ2-2	TRBD1	NA	CASSPGPGQGPRSGELFF	TGTGCCAGCAGCCCGGGACCGGGACAGGGGCCGCGGTCCGGGGAGCTGTTTTTT
TRBV6-5	TRBJ2-6	NA	few	CASRDPSGANVLTF	TGTGCCAGCCGGGATCCCTCTGGGGCCAACGTCCTGACTTTC
TRBV25-1	TRBJ1-2	TRBD1	NA	CASSEDGTGSGGYTF	TGTGCCAGCAGTGAAGACGGGACAGGGAGTGGTGGCTACACCTTC
TRBV27	TRBJ1-2	NA	NA	CASSLSGYGYTF	TGTGCCAGCAGCTTGTCGGGCTATGGCTACACCTTC
TRBV11-2	TRBJ1-2	NA	NA	CASSSIGQFYGYTF	TGTGCCAGCAGCTCGATTGGACAGTTCTATGGCTACACCTTC
TRBV5-6	TRBJ2-7	NA	NA	CASTWGPGQTYEQYF	TGTGCCAGCACCTGGGGACCCGGGCAAACCTACGAGCAGTACTTC
TRBV19	TRBJ1-5	NA	NA	CASSRDINQPQHF	TGTGCCAGTAGTAGGGACATCAATCAGCCCCAGCATTTT
TRBV29-1	TRBJ2-7	NA	NA	CSALSYEQYF	TGCAGCGCCCTTTCCTACGAGCAGTACTTC
TRBV5-1	TRBJ2-5	NA	NA	CASSWDGGQETQYF	TGCGCCAGCAGCTGGGACGGAGGCCAAGAGACCCAGTACTTC
TRBV28	TRBJ1-4	NA	few	CASTSGGSTNEKLFF	TGTGCCAGCACCTCGGGGGGGTCAACTAATGAAAAACTGTTTTTT
TRBV30	TRBJ1-5	NA	NA	CAWSGAGGGRNQPQHF	TGTGCCTGGAGTGGAGCTGGTGGGGGACGCAATCAGCCCCAGCATTTT
TRBV2	TRBJ1-5	TRBD1	NA	CASSDRTGGHQPQHF	TGTGCCAGCAGTGACAGGACAGGGGGCCATCAGCCCCAGCATTTT
TRBV18	TRBJ2-3	TRBD1	NA	CASSPRQGSTDTQYF	TGTGCCAGCTCACCTCGACAGGGAAGCACAGATACGCAGTATTTT
TRBV5-1	TRBJ2-7	TRBD2	few	CASSFGGIGRGSYEQYF	TGCGCCAGCAGCTTTGGGGGTATCGGGAGGGGCTCCTACGAGCAGTACTTC
TRBV7-9	TRBJ1-2	TRBD1	NA	CASSQDRAGGYTF	TGTGCCAGCAGTCAGGACAGGGCGGGCGGCTACACCTTC
TRBV7-9	TRBJ2-3	NA	NA	CASSLAMAKGTDTQYF	TGTGCCAGCAGCTTAGCTATGGCCAAGGGCACAGATACGCAGTATTTT
TRBV7-2	TRBJ2-7	TRBD2	NA	CASSLGTSVYEQYF	TGTGCCAGCAGCCTGGGGACTAGCGTTTACGAGCAGTACTTC
TRBV6-5	TRBJ1-1	TRBD1	NA	CASRAVQGRNTEAFF	TGTGCCAGCAGGGCCGTACAGGGGAGGAACACTGAAGCTTTCTTT
TRBV27	TRBJ1-3	NA	once	CASGTFPGNTIYF	TGTGCCAGCGGGACATTCCCTGGAAACACCATATATTTT
TRBV7-8	TRBJ2-2	NA	NA	CATTDWTGELFF	TGTGCCACCACAGATTGGACCGGGGAGCTGTTTTTT
TRBV2	TRBJ1-1	NA	few	CASSVQMNTEAFF	TGTGCCAGCAGTGTCCAAATGAACACTGAAGCTTTCTTT
TRBV7-2	TRBJ1-1	NA	NA	CASSLDGPTGYTEAFF	TGTGCCAGCAGCTTAGACGGACCAACCGGTTACACTGAAGCTTTCTTT
TRBV2	TRBJ1-5	NA	NA	CASSSPVGGNQPQHF	TGTGCCAGCAGCAGCCCAGTAGGGGGCAATCAGCCCCAGCATTTT
TRBV7-9	TRBJ2-7	NA	NA	CASSSGQSEQYF	TGTGCCAGCAGTTCTGGACAATCCGAGCAGTACTTC
TRBV6-5	TRBJ2-7	TRBD1	once	CASRVGTVSYEQYF	TGTGCCAGCAGGGTAGGGACAGTCTCCTACGAGCAGTACTTC